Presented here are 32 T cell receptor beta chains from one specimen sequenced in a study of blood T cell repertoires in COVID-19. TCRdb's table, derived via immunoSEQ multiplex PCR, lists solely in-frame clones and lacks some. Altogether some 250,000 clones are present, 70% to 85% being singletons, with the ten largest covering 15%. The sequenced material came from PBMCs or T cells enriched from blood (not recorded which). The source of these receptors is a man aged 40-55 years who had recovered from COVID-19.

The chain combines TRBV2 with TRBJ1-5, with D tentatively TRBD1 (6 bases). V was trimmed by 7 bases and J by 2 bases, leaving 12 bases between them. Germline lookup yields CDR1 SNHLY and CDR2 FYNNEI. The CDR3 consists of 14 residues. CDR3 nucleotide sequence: TGTGCCAGCACGCCAGAGGGGGGCAATCAGCCCCAGCATTTT. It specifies CASTPEGGNQPQHF.

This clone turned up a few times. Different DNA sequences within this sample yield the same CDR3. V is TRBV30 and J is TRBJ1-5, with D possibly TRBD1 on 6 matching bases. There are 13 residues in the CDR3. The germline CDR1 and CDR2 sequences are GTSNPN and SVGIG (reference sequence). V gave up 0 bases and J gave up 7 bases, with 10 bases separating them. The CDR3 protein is CAWSVQGGQPQHF. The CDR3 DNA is TGTGCCTGGAGTGTACAGGGTGGGCAGCCCCAGCATTTT.

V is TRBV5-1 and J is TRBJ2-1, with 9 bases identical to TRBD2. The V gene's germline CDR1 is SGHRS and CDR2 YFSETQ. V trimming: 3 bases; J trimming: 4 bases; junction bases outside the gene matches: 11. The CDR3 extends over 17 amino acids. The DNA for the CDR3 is TGCGCCAGCAGCTGGCCCTCCAGCGGGGGGCCGTACAATGAGCAGTTCTTC. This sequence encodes CASSWPSSGGPYNEQFF. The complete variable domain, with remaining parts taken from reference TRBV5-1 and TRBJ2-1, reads KAGVTQTPRYLIKTRGQQVTLSCSPISGHRSVSWYQQTPGQGLQFLFEYFSETQRNKGNFPGRFSGRQFSNSRSEMNVSTLELGDSALYLCASSWPSSGGPYNEQFFGPGTRLTVL.

The CDR3 sequence: CASRGQGAEGEKLFF. CDR3 sequence (DNA): TGTGCCAGCAGGGGACAGGGCGCAGAAGGTGAAAAACTGTTTTTT. The chain combines TRBV2 with TRBJ1-4, with 9 nucleotides matching TRBD1. The CDR3 covers 15 residues. The V gene end was trimmed by 6 bases and the J gene end by 7 bases; junction bases not matched to a gene: 9. Germline V CDR1 and CDR2: SNHLY, FYNNEI.

CDR3 sequence: CSVVGLGRAGNYGYTF. CDR3 in DNA: TGCAGCGTTGTAGGACTTGGGAGGGCTGGGAACTATGGCTACACCTTC. V gene TRBV29-1 combines with J gene TRBJ1-2; D not certain. This CDR3 spans 16 amino acids. V was shortened by 4 bases and J by 2 bases, with 20 bases between the two germline ends. Germline lookup yields CDR1 SQVTM and CDR2 ANQGSEA. The full variable domain, in which reference TRBV29-1 and TRBJ1-2 provide the parts outside the CDR3, is SAVISQKPSRDICQRGTSLTIQCQVDSQVTMMFWYRQQPGQSLTLIATANQGSEATYESGFVIDKFPISRPNLTFSTLTVSNMSPEDSSIYLCSVVGLGRAGNYGYTFGSGTRLTVV.

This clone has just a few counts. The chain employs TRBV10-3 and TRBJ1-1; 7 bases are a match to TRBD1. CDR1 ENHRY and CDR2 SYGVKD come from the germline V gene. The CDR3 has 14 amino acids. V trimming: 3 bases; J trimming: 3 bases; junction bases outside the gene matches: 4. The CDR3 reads CAISERTGDTEAFF. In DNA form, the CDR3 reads TGTGCCATCAGTGAACGAACAGGGGACACTGAAGCTTTCTTT.

Here the CDR3 reads CASSLLGGSNQPQHF. The CDR3, as DNA: TGTGCCAGCAGCTTACTCGGCGGAAGCAATCAGCCCCAGCATTTT. The gene calls are TRBV7-2 and TRBJ1-5; D is undetermined. V lost 2 bases and J 1 base, leaving 9 bases between the germline ends. The CDR3 spans 15 residues. Germline V lookup: CDR1 SGHTA, CDR2 FQGNSA.

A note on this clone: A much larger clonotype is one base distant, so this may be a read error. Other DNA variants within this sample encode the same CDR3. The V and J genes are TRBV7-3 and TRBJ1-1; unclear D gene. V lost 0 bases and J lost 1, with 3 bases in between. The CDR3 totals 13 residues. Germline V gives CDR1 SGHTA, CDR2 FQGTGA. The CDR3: CASSLTRNTEAFF. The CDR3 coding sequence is TGTGCCAGCAGCTTAACGAGGAACACTGAAGCTTTCTTT.

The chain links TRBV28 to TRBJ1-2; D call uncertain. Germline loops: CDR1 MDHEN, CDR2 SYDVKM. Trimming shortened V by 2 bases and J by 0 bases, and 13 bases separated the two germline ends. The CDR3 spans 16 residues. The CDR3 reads CASSLAAARANYGYTF. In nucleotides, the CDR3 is TGTGCCAGCAGTTTAGCGGCAGCCCGAGCTAACTATGGCTACACCTTC.

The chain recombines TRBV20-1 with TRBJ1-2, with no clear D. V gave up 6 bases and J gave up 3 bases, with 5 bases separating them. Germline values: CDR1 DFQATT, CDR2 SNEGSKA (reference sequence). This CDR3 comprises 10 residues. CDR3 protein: CSATDYGYTF. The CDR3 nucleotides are TGCAGTGCCACGGACTATGGCTACACCTTC.

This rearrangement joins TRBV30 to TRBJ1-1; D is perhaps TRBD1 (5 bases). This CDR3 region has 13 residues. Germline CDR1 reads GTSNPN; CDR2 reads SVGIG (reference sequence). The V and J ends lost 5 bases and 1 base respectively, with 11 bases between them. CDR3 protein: CAWGAGANTEAFF. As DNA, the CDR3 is TGTGCCTGGGGGGCGGGCGCGAACACTGAAGCTTTCTTT.

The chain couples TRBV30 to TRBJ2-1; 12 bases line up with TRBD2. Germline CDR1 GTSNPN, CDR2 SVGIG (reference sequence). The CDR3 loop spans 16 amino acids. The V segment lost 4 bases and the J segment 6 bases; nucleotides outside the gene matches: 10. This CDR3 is CAWIRTGLAGINEQFF. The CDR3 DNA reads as TGTGCCTGGATTCGTACCGGACTAGCGGGAATCAATGAGCAGTTCTTC.

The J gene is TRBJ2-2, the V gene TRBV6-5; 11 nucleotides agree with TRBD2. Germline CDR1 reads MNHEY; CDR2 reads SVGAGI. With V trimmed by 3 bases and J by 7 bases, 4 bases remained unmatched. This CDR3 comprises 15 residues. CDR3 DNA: TGTGCCAGCAGTTATGCTAGCGGGGGGAGCGGGGAGCTGTTTTTT. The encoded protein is CASSYASGGSGELFF.

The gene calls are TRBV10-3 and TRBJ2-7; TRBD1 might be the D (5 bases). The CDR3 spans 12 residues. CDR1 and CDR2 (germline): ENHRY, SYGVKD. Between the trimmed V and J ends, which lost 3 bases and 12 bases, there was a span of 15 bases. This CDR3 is CAISDSQQAGYF. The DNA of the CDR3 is TGTGCCATCAGTGATAGCCAACAGGCCGGGTACTTC.

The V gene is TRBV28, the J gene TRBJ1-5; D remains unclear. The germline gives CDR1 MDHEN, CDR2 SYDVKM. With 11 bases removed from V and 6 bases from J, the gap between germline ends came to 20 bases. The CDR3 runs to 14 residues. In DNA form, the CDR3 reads TGTGCCTCTTATGCCGGCGGGTCGGGTCAGCCCCAGCATTTT. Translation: CASYAGGSGQPQHF.

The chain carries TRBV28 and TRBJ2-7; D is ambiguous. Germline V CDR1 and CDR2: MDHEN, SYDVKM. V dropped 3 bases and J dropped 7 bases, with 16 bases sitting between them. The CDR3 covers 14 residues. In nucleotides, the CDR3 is TGTGCCAGCAGTTTTGACTCTTATCAGTTAGAGCAGTACTTC. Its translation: CASSFDSYQLEQYF.

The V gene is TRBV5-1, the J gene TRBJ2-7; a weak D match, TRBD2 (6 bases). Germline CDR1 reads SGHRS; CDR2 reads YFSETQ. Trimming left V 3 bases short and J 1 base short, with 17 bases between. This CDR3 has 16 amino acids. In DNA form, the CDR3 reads TGCGCCAGCAGCTCGGGCCCCGGGACTGCATCCTACGAGCAGTACTTC. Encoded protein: CASSSGPGTASYEQYF.

The CDR3 reads CASSQEPSGGDNEQFF. CDR3 DNA sequence: TGCGCCAGCAGCCAAGAACCCAGCGGGGGGGACAATGAGCAGTTCTTC. This chain connects TRBV4-3 to TRBJ2-1; TRBD2 matches at 10 bases. The CDR3 runs to 16 residues. V was clipped by 0 bases and J by 5 bases; unmatched bases: 4. The germline gives CDR1 LGHNA, CDR2 YSLEER.

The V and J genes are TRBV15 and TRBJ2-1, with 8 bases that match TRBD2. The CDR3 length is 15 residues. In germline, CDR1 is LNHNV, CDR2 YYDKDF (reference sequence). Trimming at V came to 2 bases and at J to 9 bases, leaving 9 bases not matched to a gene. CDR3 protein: CATSRLPGLEAEQFF. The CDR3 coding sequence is TGTGCCACCAGCAGACTTCCGGGACTAGAGGCTGAGCAGTTCTTC.

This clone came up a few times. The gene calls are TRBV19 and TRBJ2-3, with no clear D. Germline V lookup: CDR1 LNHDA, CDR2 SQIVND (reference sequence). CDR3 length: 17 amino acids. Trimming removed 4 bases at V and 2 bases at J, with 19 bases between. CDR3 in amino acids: CASSSLGLSLLTDTQYF. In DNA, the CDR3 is TGTGCCAGTAGTAGTCTGGGCCTGAGCCTCCTCACAGATACGCAGTATTTT.

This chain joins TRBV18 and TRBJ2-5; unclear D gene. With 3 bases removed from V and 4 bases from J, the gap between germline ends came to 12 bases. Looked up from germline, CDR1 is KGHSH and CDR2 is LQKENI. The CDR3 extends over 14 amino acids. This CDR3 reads CASSPSIDRETQYF. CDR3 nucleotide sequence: TGTGCCAGCTCACCCTCGATCGATAGAGAGACCCAGTACTTC.

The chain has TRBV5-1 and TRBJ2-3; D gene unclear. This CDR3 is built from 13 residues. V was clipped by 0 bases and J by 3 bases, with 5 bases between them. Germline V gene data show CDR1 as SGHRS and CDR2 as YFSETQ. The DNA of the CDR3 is TGCGCCAGCAGCTTGGACTGGACAGATACGCAGTATTTT. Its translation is CASSLDWTDTQYF.

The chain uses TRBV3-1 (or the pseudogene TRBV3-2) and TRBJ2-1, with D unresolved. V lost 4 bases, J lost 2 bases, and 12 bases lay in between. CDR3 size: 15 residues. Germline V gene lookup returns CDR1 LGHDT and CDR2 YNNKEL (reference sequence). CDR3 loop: CASSPNRLAYNEQFF. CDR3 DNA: TGTGCCAGCAGCCCTAACCGACTGGCCTACAATGAGCAGTTCTTC.

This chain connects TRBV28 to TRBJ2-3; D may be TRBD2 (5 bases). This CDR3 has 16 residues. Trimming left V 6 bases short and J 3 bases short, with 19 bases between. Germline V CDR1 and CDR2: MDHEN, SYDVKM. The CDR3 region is CASSLLLRERTDTQYF. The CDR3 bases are TGTGCCAGCAGCCTGCTGCTGAGGGAGAGGACAGATACGCAGTATTTT.

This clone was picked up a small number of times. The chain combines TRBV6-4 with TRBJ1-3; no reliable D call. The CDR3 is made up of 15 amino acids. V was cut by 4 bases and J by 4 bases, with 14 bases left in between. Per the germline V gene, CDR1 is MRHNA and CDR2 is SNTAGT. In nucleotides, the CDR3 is TGTGCCAGCAGTGGGAATGTAGGAGCCGGAAACACCATATATTTT. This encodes CASSGNVGAGNTIYF.

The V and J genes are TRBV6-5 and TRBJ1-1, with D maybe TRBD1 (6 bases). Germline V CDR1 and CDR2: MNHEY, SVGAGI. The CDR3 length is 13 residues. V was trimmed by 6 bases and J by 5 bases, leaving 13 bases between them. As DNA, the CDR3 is TGTGCCAGCAGGAACAGGGAGGGGACTGAAGCTTTCTTT. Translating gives CASRNREGTEAFF.

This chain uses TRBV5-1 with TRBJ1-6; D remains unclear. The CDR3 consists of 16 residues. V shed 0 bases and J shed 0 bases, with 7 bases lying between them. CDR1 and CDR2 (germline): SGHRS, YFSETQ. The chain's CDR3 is CASSLDTPSYNSPLHF. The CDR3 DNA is TGCGCCAGCAGCTTGGACACCCCCTCCTATAATTCACCCCTCCACTTT. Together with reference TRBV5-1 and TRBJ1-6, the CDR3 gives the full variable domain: KAGVTQTPRYLIKTRGQQVTLSCSPISGHRSVSWYQQTPGQGLQFLFEYFSETQRNKGNFPGRFSGRQFSNSRSEMNVSTLELGDSALYLCASSLDTPSYNSPLHFGNGTRLTVT.

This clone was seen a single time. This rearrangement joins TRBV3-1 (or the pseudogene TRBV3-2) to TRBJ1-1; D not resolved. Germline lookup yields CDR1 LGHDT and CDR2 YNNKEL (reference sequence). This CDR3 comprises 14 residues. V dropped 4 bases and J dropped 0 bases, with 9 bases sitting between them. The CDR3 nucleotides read TGTGCCAGCAGCCTGGGAGGGATGAACACTGAAGCTTTCTTT. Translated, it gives CASSLGGMNTEAFF.

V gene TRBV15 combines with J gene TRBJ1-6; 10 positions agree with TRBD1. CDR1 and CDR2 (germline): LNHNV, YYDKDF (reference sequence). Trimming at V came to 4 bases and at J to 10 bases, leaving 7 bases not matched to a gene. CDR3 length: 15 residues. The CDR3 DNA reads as TGTGCCACCAGCACGTGGGACAGGGGCAGATCACCCCTCCACTTT. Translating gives CATSTWDRGRSPLHF.

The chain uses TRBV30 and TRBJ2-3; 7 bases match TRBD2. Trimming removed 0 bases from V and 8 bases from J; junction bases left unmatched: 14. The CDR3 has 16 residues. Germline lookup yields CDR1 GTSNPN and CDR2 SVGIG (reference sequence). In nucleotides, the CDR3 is TGTGCCTGGAGTGTACGTAGTCTAGCGGCTCCAAGTACGCAGTATTTT. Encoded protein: CAWSVRSLAAPSTQYF.

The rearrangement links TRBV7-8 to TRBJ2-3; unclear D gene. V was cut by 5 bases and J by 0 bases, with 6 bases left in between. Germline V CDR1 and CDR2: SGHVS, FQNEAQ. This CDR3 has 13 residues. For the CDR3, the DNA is TGTGCCAGCAGCGCCGGGAGCACAGATACGCAGTATTTT. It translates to CASSAGSTDTQYF.

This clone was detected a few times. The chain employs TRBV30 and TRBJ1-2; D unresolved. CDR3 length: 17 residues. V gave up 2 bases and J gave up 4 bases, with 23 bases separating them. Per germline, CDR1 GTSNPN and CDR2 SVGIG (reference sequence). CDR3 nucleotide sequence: TGTGCCTGGAGTCCCGTGCTCCCAAGGACTCGAGGCTATGGCTACACCTTC. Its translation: CAWSPVLPRTRGYGYTF.